The T cell receptor beta chain under discussion was sequenced for a study of cytomegalovirus exposure and HLA in healthy donors. Study findings and constraints: HLA alleles showed associations with 16,951 TCR beta sequences in a later analysis, at a 0.05 false discovery rate.

Concerning this clone: The antigen remains undetermined.

PCR was performed using 60 Vbeta and 13 Jbeta primers. The repertoire was sequenced with immunoSEQ multiplex PCR; TCRdb's copy has only in-frame clones and lacks some. Among around 150,000 clones listed, approximately 70% were seen once. In germline, CDR1 is LNHNV, CDR2 YYDKDF (reference sequence). The CDR3 has 14 amino acids. Trimming stripped 2 bases from V and 8 bases from J, with 12 bases between. This clonotype was obtained from an older woman in good health and CMV-seronegative. V and J are TRBV15 and TRBJ1-4; D is ambiguous. Sequenced material: PBMCs. CDR3 nucleotide sequence: TGTGCCACCAGCAGAAGGACGGCGGGGGAAAAACTGTTTTTT. Its protein product is CATSRRTAGEKLFF. The complete variable domain, with remaining parts taken from reference TRBV15 and TRBJ1-4, reads DAMVIQNPRYQVTQFGKPVTLSCSQTLNHNVMYWYQQKSSQAPKLLFHYYDKDFNNEADTPDNFQSRRPNTSFCFLDIRSPGLGDTAMYLCATSRRTAGEKLFFGSGTQLSVL.